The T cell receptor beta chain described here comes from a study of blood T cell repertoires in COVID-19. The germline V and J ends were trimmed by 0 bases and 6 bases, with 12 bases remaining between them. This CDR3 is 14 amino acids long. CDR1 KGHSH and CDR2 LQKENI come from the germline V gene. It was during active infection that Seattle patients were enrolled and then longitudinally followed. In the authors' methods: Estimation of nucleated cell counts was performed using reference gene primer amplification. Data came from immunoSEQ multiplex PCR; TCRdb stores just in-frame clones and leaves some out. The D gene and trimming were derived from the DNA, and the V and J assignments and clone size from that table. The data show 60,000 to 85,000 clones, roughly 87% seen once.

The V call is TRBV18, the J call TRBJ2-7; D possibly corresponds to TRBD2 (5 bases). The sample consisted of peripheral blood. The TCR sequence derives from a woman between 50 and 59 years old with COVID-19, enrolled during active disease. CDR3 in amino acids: CASSPPSGRVEQYF. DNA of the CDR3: TGTGCCAGCTCACCACCGTCGGGAAGGGTCGAGCAGTACTTC.